The 17 T cell receptor beta chains below all came from one sample that was sequenced in a study of shared clonotypes between healthy human individuals. Method: immunoSEQ multiplex PCR; TCRdb's copy keeps in-frame clones and lacks some. The data show 950,000 to 1,300,000 clones, about 80% seen once. Sequenced sample: memory CD4+ T cells sorted from blood. Sample subset: CD45RA-negative fraction. The receptor source for this set is a man aged 18 to 35 in good health.

The chain uses TRBV10-3 and TRBJ1-4, with 11 positions matching TRBD1. V dropped 6 bases and J dropped 7; count of bases not matched to a gene: 4. Germline values: CDR1 ENHRY, CDR2 SYGVKD. This CDR3 region has 14 residues. CDR3 sequence: CAISPGTGGEKLFF. The CDR3 DNA follows: TGTGCCATCAGCCCCGGGACAGGGGGTGAAAAACTGTTTTTT.

This rearrangement joins TRBV5-6 to TRBJ2-5; D gene uncertain. This CDR3 has 14 residues. Trimming left V 4 bases short and J 5 bases short, with 15 bases between. Germline assignment: CDR1 SGHDT and CDR2 YYEEEE. CDR3 residues: CASSRGAEWETQYF. Here the CDR3 DNA reads TGTGCCAGCAGCCGAGGAGCTGAATGGGAGACCCAGTACTTC.

This clone has just one count. The rearrangement links TRBV7-9 to TRBJ2-7, with 9 bases identical to TRBD2. Germline CDR1 SEHNR, CDR2 FQNEAQ (reference sequence). Trimming at V came to 3 bases and at J to 6 bases, leaving 6 bases not matched to a gene. The CDR3 contains 14 residues. The CDR3 sequence: CASSLVSGRGEQYF. CDR3 in DNA: TGTGCCAGCAGCTTGGTTAGCGGGAGAGGCGAGCAGTACTTC.

The chain recombines TRBV27 with TRBJ1-3, with 8 bases fitting TRBD1. CDR1 MNHEY and CDR2 SMNVEV come from the germline V gene (reference sequence). This CDR3 region has 17 residues. The V segment lost 5 bases and the J segment 4 bases; nucleotides outside the gene matches: 13. For the CDR3, the DNA is TGTGCCAGCAGTCCCCGGACAGGGTTATTCGTCGGAAACACCATATATTTT. As protein: CASSPRTGLFVGNTIYF.

The chain combines TRBV7-8 with TRBJ1-3; D is uncertain. The V and J ends lost 5 bases and 0 bases respectively, with 14 bases between them. The CDR3 has 16 amino acids. Germline CDR1 reads SGHVS; CDR2 reads FQNEAQ. CDR3 sequence reads: CASSPSSPPSGNTIYF. The CDR3 coding sequence is TGTGCCAGCAGCCCATCTTCGCCTCCCTCTGGAAACACCATATATTTT.

This sequence joins TRBV10-3 and TRBJ1-5; 9 bases align to TRBD1. There are 14 residues in the CDR3. The ends lost 10 bases at V and 7 bases at J; junction bases unmatched: 11. CDR1 and CDR2 (germline): ENHRY, SYGVKD. This chain's CDR3 is CATRDRELEQPQHF. In DNA form, the CDR3 reads TGTGCCACCCGGGACAGGGAGTTGGAACAGCCCCAGCATTTT.

The chain links TRBV5-8 to TRBJ2-3; D uncertain. Trimming removed 2 bases from V and 0 bases from J, with 7 bases in between. Germline CDR1 and CDR2: SGHTS and YDEGEE. CDR3 length equals 14 residues. The CDR3: CASSFGRSTDTQYF. The CDR3 DNA follows: TGTGCCAGCAGCTTTGGCAGGAGCACAGATACGCAGTATTTT.

The chain recombines TRBV6-5 with TRBJ2-1, with TRBD1 identical over 10 bases. Germline V gene lookup returns CDR1 MNHEY and CDR2 SVGAGI. Germline trimming cut 4 bases from V and 7 bases from J; bases unmatched to any gene: 7. This CDR3 is built from 15 residues. The CDR3, as DNA: TGTGCCAGCAGTTCCCGGGACAGGGGATCTAATGAGCAGTTCTTC. Encoded protein: CASSSRDRGSNEQFF.

This chain uses TRBV10-1 with TRBJ2-3; perhaps TRBD1 as D (6 bases). The V and J ends lost 5 bases and 2 bases respectively, with 11 bases between them. The CDR3 runs to 14 residues. Germline loops: CDR1 WNHNN, CDR2 SYGVQD (reference sequence). This chain's CDR3 is CASSLDSNTDTQYF. CDR3 nucleotides: TGCGCCAGCAGTTTGGACAGTAACACAGATACGCAGTATTTT.

This clone was detected once. The chain carries TRBV18 and TRBJ1-1; possible D gene TRBD1, 6 bases. From germline, CDR1 is KGHSH and CDR2 LQKENI. The CDR3 sequence is 14 residues long. V was cut by 4 bases and J by 8 bases, with 17 bases left in between. This CDR3 is CASSRGMDSTEAFF. The DNA of the CDR3 is TGTGCCAGCTCACGAGGCATGGACAGTACCGAAGCTTTCTTT. The entire variable domain, with the rest obtained from reference TRBV18 and TRBJ1-1, is as follows: NAGVMQNPRHLVRRRGQEARLRCSPMKGHSHVYWYRQLPEEGLKFMVYLQKENIIDESGMPKERFSAEFPKEGPSILRIQQVVRGDSAAYFCASSRGMDSTEAFFGQGTRLTVV.

As regards this clone: The identical CDR3 is also encoded by other nucleotide sequences in the sample. The chain couples TRBV30 to TRBJ1-2; D remains unclear. CDR3 length: 12 amino acids. V lost 0 bases and J lost 4, with 6 bases in between. Germline CDR1 GTSNPN, CDR2 SVGIG (reference sequence). The CDR3 DNA follows: TGTGCCTGGAGTGTCCGGGGCTATGGCTACACCTTC. It yields the protein CAWSVRGYGYTF.

DNA of the CDR3: TGTGCCAGCAGTGACGGGGTAGCTGGTACGCAGTATTTT. Encoded protein: CASSDGVAGTQYF. The chain carries TRBV6-4 and TRBJ2-3, with D unresolved. Germline V gives CDR1 MRHNA, CDR2 SNTAGT. The V end was cut by 2 bases, the J end by 8 bases, with 11 bases between. The CDR3 consists of 13 residues.

The chain recombines TRBV30 with TRBJ1-3; a weak D match, TRBD1 (5 bases). CDR3 length: 13 amino acids. CDR1 and CDR2 (germline): GTSNPN, SVGIG (reference sequence). Trimming left V 3 bases short and J 6 bases short, with 12 bases between. The CDR3 spells CAWSKGVSNTIYF. The CDR3 DNA follows: TGTGCCTGGAGCAAAGGGGTCTCAAACACCATATATTTT.

The V call is TRBV10-1, the J call TRBJ2-5, with D possibly matching TRBD1 (6 bases). This CDR3 comprises 15 residues. V shed 3 bases and J shed 5 bases, with 16 bases lying between them. Germline V gene lookup returns CDR1 WNHNN and CDR2 SYGVQD (reference sequence). The chain's CDR3 is CASSDSRGTGETQYF. The DNA for the CDR3 is TGCGCCAGCAGTGATAGCAGGGGAACGGGTGAGACCCAGTACTTC.

The rearrangement uses TRBV30 and TRBJ1-1; D possibly corresponds to TRBD1 (5 bases). Trimming removed 0 bases from V and 10 bases from J, with 18 bases in between. The CDR3 sequence is 14 residues long. Germline V gives CDR1 GTSNPN, CDR2 SVGIG (reference sequence). DNA for the CDR3: TGTGCCTGGAGTGTACTGGGGGACCCTCAAAGAGCTTTCTTT. Its translation: CAWSVLGDPQRAFF.

DNA for the CDR3: TGTGCCAGCAGCCTGCGGAGCTCCTACAATGAGCAGTTCTTC. Its protein product is CASSLRSSYNEQFF. This rearrangement joins TRBV14 to TRBJ2-1; no clear D. Germline V gene lookup returns CDR1 SGHDN and CDR2 FVKESK. The CDR3 has 14 amino acids. V lost 4 bases, J lost 0 bases, and 7 bases lay in between.

V gene TRBV5-4 combines with J gene TRBJ1-1, with D perhaps TRBD1 (6 bases). The length of the CDR3 is 16 residues. Germline V gene sequence: CDR1 SGHNT, CDR2 YYREEE (reference sequence). Trimming removed 0 bases at V and 1 base at J, with 13 bases between. The CDR3 loop reads CASSLERGRGNTEAFF. The CDR3 bases are TGTGCCAGCAGCTTGGAGAGGGGGAGGGGGAACACTGAAGCTTTCTTT.